This T cell receptor beta chain was recovered during a study of blood T cell repertoires in COVID-19 (dated by TCRdb to about 2020). For context, the study as a whole: Samples covering the acute and convalescent phases of COVID-19 were provided by collaborators in the United States, Italy and Spain. The prospective study material was composed of cDNA or gDNA derived from T cells, B-cell-depleted T cells, or PBMCs. The dataset comprised deeply sampled blood TCRbeta repertoires from subjects exposed to, actively infected with, or recovered from COVID-19. The repertoires were released in a freely available public database meant as a resource for research on the immune response to SARS-CoV-2. The samples were drawn from the first 160 participants of the ongoing ImmuneRACE study and from 1,200 or so subjects provided by 6 global collaborators. Sample metadata almost always included a de-identified subject ID, COVID-19 status, age in years and sex. HLA class I and class II types, where available, came from metadata supplied by the sample provider rather than from assay-based typing.

The CDR3, from cysteine to phenylalanine, totals 14 residues. The CDR3 DNA has 42 bases and is translated from base 1. The germline V gene specifies MGHRA as CDR1 and YSYEKL as CDR2. V and J are truncated by 2 bases and 11 bases respectively, leaving an intervening sequence of 18 bases. On the study overall, not on this receptor specifically: How much clinical and demographic metadata was included differed by source and by participant, and the metadata was provided uncurated.

TCRbeta CDR3 regions were amplified from genomic DNA using the immunoSEQ Assay, a bias-controlled multiplex PCR. The published analysis was carried out like this. Nucleated cell counts per sample were estimated from amplification of reference gene primers within the assay. To quantify the absolute abundance of each unique TCRbeta CDR3 rearrangement, sequence reads were collapsed and filtered. Productive Simpson clonality was computed per sample as the square root of Simpson's diversity index over productive rearrangements. What TCRdb holds here is the immuneACCESS table cut down to in-frame rearrangements. Part of the clones is not present; checked against another copy, under half of the missing clones reflect an unresolved V gene, and the others are unexplained. V, J and clone size reflect that table, while D and trimming were determined from the DNA. Recorded for this sample are 200,000 to 300,000 clones; just under 90% of them occurred a single time. Roughly 0.95% of the sample rests with the top ten.

Points on this clone: This receptor's antigen is unknown. Per-base quality was not reported, and no clone a single base away is much larger than it.

In the prospective study, participants were about 18 to 95 years old, resided in approximately 22 geographic areas of the United States, and were enrolled through a virtual design. To assign participants to cohorts, the prospective study relied on clinical history that participants themselves reported in a screening survey and a study questionnaire. Exposed participants had been in contact with someone with a PCR-confirmed or clinician-diagnosed COVID-19 case within 2 weeks of study entry. Each participant in the prospective study had whole blood, serum and a nasopharyngeal or oropharyngeal swab collected by mobile phlebotomists. Additional blood draws and questionnaires over an approximately 2-month period could optionally be provided by prospective study participants. Blood samples from the prospective study were shipped frozen or at room temperature prior to DNA extraction.

This sequence was found in a man aged 50-60 years who had been exposed to COVID-19. The sequencing input was PBMCs or T cells enriched from blood (not recorded which). Here the chain combines TRBV4-1 and TRBJ1-1; the D gene is perhaps TRBD1, from 5 matching bases. The base sequence is TGCGCCAGCAGCCAACAGGGCACGAGCCTGATCGCTTTCTTT. The encoded protein is CASSQQGTSLIAFF.